This T cell receptor beta chain was captured in a study of blood T cell repertoires in COVID-19. Study details: Samples representing acute and convalescent COVID-19 were sourced from the United States, Italy and Spain.

Under the authors' procedure: It was from reference gene primer amplification that nucleated cell counts were estimated. Here immunoSEQ multiplex PCR was the method, and the copy in TCRdb shows in-frame clones only, minus some. Clonal size and the V and J genes are those of that table, whereas D and trimming came from the DNA. Here the sample spans 150,000 to 200,000 clones, roughly 90% being singletons. CDR1 and CDR2 from the germline V gene are SNHLY and FYNNEI. V gave up 4 bases and J gave up 2 bases; unmatched junction bases: 3. The CDR3 totals 15 residues. Sequencing used PBMCs or T cells enriched from blood (not recorded which). The genes are TRBV2 and TRBJ1-5, with 9 bases that match TRBD1. This receptor was taken from a woman between 18 and 29 years old who had recovered from COVID-19. CDR3: CASSVRTGGNQPQHF. DNA for the CDR3: TGTGCCAGCAGTGTTCGGACAGGGGGCAATCAGCCCCAGCATTTT.